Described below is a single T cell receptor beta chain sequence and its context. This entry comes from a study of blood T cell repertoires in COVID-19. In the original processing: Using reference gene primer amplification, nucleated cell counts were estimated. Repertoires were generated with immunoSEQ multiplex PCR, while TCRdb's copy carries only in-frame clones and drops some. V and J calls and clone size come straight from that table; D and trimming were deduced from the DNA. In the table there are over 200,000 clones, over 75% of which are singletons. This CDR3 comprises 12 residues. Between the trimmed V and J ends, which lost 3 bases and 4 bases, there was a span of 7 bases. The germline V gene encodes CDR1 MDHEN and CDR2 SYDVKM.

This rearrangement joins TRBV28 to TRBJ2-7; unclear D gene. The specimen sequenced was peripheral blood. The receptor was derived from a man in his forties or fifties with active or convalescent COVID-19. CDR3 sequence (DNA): TGTGCCAGCAGTTTGGTACAATACGAGCAGTACTTC. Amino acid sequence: CASSLVQYEQYF.